A single sample is the source of the 30 T cell receptor beta chains below, sequenced in a study of blood T cell repertoires in COVID-19. TCRdb's table, derived via immunoSEQ multiplex PCR, lists solely in-frame clones and lacks some. The sample lists about 53,000 clones, roughly 90% occurring once. Sample: peripheral blood. Every receptor here comes from an elderly man with acute or convalescent COVID-19.

V is TRBV6-5 and J is TRBJ1-4; the D is unclear. This CDR3 spans 13 amino acids. The germline CDR1 and CDR2 sequences are MNHEY and SVGAGI. V gave up 6 bases and J gave up 7 bases, with 12 bases separating them. The CDR3, as DNA: TGTGCCAGCAGGTTCGGGGAGGGTGAAAAACTGTTTTTT. Its protein is CASRFGEGEKLFF.

The chain employs TRBV5-1 and TRBJ1-5, with D possibly being TRBD1 (6 bases). The CDR3 loop spans 15 amino acids. Germline-derived CDR1 and CDR2 are SGHRS and YFSETQ. V gave up 5 bases and J gave up 1 base, with 13 bases separating them. CDR3 nucleotide sequence: TGCGCCAGCAGGGAGGACAGCCTAAGCAATCAGCCCCAGCATTTT. It translates to CASREDSLSNQPQHF. The full variable domain, in which reference TRBV5-1 and TRBJ1-5 provide the parts outside the CDR3, is KAGVTQTPRYLIKTRGQQVTLSCSPISGHRSVSWYQQTPGQGLQFLFEYFSETQRNKGNFPGRFSGRQFSNSRSEMNVSTLELGDSALYLCASREDSLSNQPQHFGDGTRLSIL.

The chain joins TRBV9 to TRBJ2-1; D unclear. Trimming left V 5 bases short and J 9 bases short, with 9 bases between. The CDR3 has 11 residues. Germline-derived CDR1 and CDR2 are SGDLS and YYNGEE. CDR3 sequence reads: CASSARGEQFF. The DNA of the CDR3 is TGTGCCAGCAGTGCTCGCGGTGAGCAGTTCTTC.

The chain joins TRBV14 to TRBJ2-2, with D maybe TRBD1 (6 bases). V was clipped by 6 bases and J by 4 bases, with 12 bases between them. The germline gives CDR1 SGHDN, CDR2 FVKESK. The CDR3 runs 14 residues. CDR3 nucleotides: TGTGCCAGCAGGGGACACAGGGCCACCGGGGAGCTGTTTTTT. It codes for CASRGHRATGELFF. The full variable domain, its missing parts supplied by reference TRBV14 and TRBJ2-2, is EAGVTQFPSHSVIEKGQTVTLRCDPISGHDNLYWYRRVMGKEIKFLLHFVKESKQDESGMPNNRFLAERTGGTYSTLKVQPAELEDSGVYFCASRGHRATGELFFGEGSRLTVL.

The J gene is TRBJ2-2, the V gene TRBV2; TRBD1 aligns across 7 bases. The CDR3 length is 16 residues. Trimming took 10 bases from V and 4 from J; bases not matched to a gene: 15. Germline V gene lookup returns CDR1 SNHLY and CDR2 FYNNEI. The CDR3 here is CATPDGDRVPTGELFF. The CDR3, as DNA: TGTGCCACCCCGGACGGAGACAGGGTTCCCACCGGGGAGCTGTTTTTT.

A few counts support this clone. The chain links TRBV7-2 to TRBJ1-6, with D unclear. The CDR3 is 15 residues long. From germline, CDR1 is SGHTA and CDR2 FQGNSA. V lost 6 bases and J lost 9, with 18 bases in between. CDR3 region: CASRTSGRWGSPLHF. Written as DNA, the CDR3 is TGTGCCAGCAGAACTAGCGGACGGTGGGGTTCACCCCTCCACTTT.

In this sample, this clone turned up once. The chain carries TRBV5-6 and TRBJ2-3; 8 bases are shared with TRBD1. Trimming at V came to 2 bases and at J to 3 bases, leaving 11 bases not matched to a gene. Looked up from germline, CDR1 is SGHDT and CDR2 is YYEEEE. The CDR3 spans 17 residues. The CDR3 loop is CASSFYQGALVTDTQYF. The CDR3 DNA follows: TGTGCCAGCAGCTTTTATCAGGGGGCGCTTGTTACAGATACGCAGTATTTT.

This rearrangement joins TRBV7-8 to TRBJ2-1; the D gene is possibly TRBD1 (6 bases). The V end was cut by 1 base, the J end by 9 bases, with 10 bases between. Germline V gene data show CDR1 as SGHVS and CDR2 as FQNEAQ. The CDR3 spans 13 residues. CDR3 amino acids: CASSLGTGLEQFF. The CDR3 DNA follows: TGTGCCAGCAGCTTAGGAACAGGGCTTGAGCAGTTCTTC.

This clone has just one count. The V gene is TRBV18, the J gene TRBJ2-7; weak D call: TRBD1 (5 bases). The germline V gene encodes CDR1 KGHSH and CDR2 LQKENI. The CDR3 extends over 15 amino acids. V was shortened by 3 bases and J by 0 bases, with 12 bases between the two germline ends. CDR3 sequence: CASSPLQVNSYEQYF. CDR3 DNA: TGTGCCAGCTCACCGCTACAGGTCAACTCCTACGAGCAGTACTTC.

V and J are TRBV5-5 and TRBJ1-2; no clear D. Germline V lookup: CDR1 SGHKS, CDR2 YYEKEE (reference sequence). With 0 bases removed from V and 8 bases from J, the gap between germline ends came to 14 bases. There are 14 residues in the CDR3. The CDR3 reads CASSLAVGSRGYTF. Here the CDR3 DNA reads TGTGCCAGCAGCTTGGCCGTGGGGAGTAGAGGCTACACCTTC. The full variable domain, rest sourced from reference TRBV5-5 and TRBJ1-2, is DAGVTQSPTHLIKTRGQQVTLRCSPISGHKSVSWYQQVLGQGPQFIFQYYEKEERGRGNFPDRFSARQFPNYSSELNVNALLLGDSALYLCASSLAVGSRGYTFGSGTRLTVV.

V gene TRBV6-5 combines with J gene TRBJ1-6; TRBD1 might be the D (6 bases). The V end lost 6 bases, the J end lost 9 bases, and 18 bases lay between the germline ends. The CDR3 runs to 15 residues. Germline V CDR1 and CDR2: MNHEY, SVGAGI. DNA for the CDR3: TGTGCCAGCAGCAGACAGGCAGGAGGAGTTTCACCCCTCCACTTT. Translating gives CASSRQAGGVSPLHF.

This clone was observed once. The rearrangement links TRBV5-1 to TRBJ1-1; no definite D call. Germline CDR1 is SGHRS and CDR2 is YFSETQ. V lost 3 bases and J lost 8, with 14 bases in between. The CDR3 is 13 amino acids. The CDR3 nucleotides are TGCGCCAGCAGCTCGGGGTTACCAAGGGAAGCTTTCTTT. Translated: CASSSGLPREAFF.

The chain couples TRBV7-2 to TRBJ2-7, with D possibly TRBD2 on 5 matching bases. V was trimmed by 3 bases and J by 4 bases, leaving 7 bases between them. Germline lookup yields CDR1 SGHTA and CDR2 FQGNSA. CDR3 length: 12 residues. The CDR3 nucleotides are TGTGCCAGCAGCTTGAGAGGGTACGAGCAGTACTTC. This gives the protein CASSLRGYEQYF.

The genes are TRBV3-1 (or the pseudogene TRBV3-2) and TRBJ2-1, with D possibly matching TRBD2 (7 bases). Per the germline V gene, CDR1 is LGHDT and CDR2 is YNNKEL (reference sequence). Trimming left V 4 bases short and J 4 bases short, with 14 bases between. This CDR3 has 15 amino acids. The CDR3, as DNA: TGTGCCAGCAGCCCCCTGCGGGGGCAATACAATGAGCAGTTCTTC. It codes for CASSPLRGQYNEQFF.

Of note for this clone: A read error may produce the germline difference seen at one junction end. This sample includes further DNA sequences coding for the same CDR3. The V and J genes are TRBV3-1 (or the pseudogene TRBV3-2) and TRBJ1-6; 11 bases align to TRBD1. The CDR3 has 16 residues. The germline CDR1 and CDR2 sequences are LGHDT and YNNKEL (reference sequence). DNA for the CDR3: TGTGCCAGCAGCGCAAGGGACAGGGGGAGGAATTCACCTCTCCACTTT. This gives the protein CASSARDRGRNSPLHF.

This rearrangement joins TRBV4-1 to TRBJ2-7; 11 nucleotides match TRBD1. J was trimmed by 2 bases and V by 4 bases; bases with no gene match: 1. Germline loops: CDR1 MGHRA, CDR2 YSYEKL. There are 14 residues in the CDR3. The CDR3 region has the DNA TGCGCCAGCAGCCTGGGACAGGGGGCCTACGAGCAGTACTTC. It is translated as CASSLGQGAYEQYF.

The genes are TRBV7-2 and TRBJ2-6, with D unclear. This CDR3 contains 16 residues. Germline V CDR1 and CDR2: SGHTA, FQGNSA. Trimming took 1 base from V and 4 from J, leaving 11 bases between them. The CDR3 sequence is CASSLGSVLGANVLTF. DNA of the CDR3: TGTGCCAGCAGCTTAGGGTCGGTACTCGGGGCCAACGTCCTGACTTTC.

The chain combines TRBV7-6 with TRBJ2-3, with a tentative D call TRBD1 (5 bases). CDR3 length: 16 residues. Germline V gives CDR1 SGHVS, CDR2 FNYEAQ. Trimming removed 1 base at V and 2 bases at J, with 13 bases between. Written as DNA, the CDR3 is TGTGCCAGCAGCTTAGGGGCAGGGTCCCCCACAGATACGCAGTATTTT. Translating it yields CASSLGAGSPTDTQYF.

Only one count was recorded for this clone. V is TRBV6-6 and J is TRBJ1-2; TRBD1 aligns across 8 bases. Losses at the gene ends were 6 bases for V and 4 bases for J; bases not matched to a gene: 4. Germline loops: CDR1 MNHNY, CDR2 SVGAGI (reference sequence). This CDR3 has 13 residues. The CDR3 DNA sequence: TGTGCCAGCAGCGACAGGGGAGGCTATGGCTACACCTTC. It is translated as CASSDRGGYGYTF.

The chain combines TRBV9 with TRBJ1-3; perhaps TRBD1 as D (5 bases). Trimming took off 3 bases at V and 0 bases at J, with 13 bases between the two ends. Germline V gene lookup returns CDR1 SGDLS and CDR2 YYNGEE. The CDR3 is 16 residues long. CDR3 in DNA: TGTGCCAGCAGCGCGACAGATTCCTTCTCTGGAAACACCATATATTTT. As protein: CASSATDSFSGNTIYF.

This clone was observed a few times. This sequence joins TRBV3-1 (or the pseudogene TRBV3-2) and TRBJ2-1, with TRBD2 matching 11 bases. Trimming at V came to 5 bases and at J to 6 bases, leaving 6 bases not matched to a gene. This CDR3 has 15 residues. Germline CDR1 LGHDT, CDR2 YNNKEL (reference sequence). In DNA, the CDR3 is TGTGCCAGCAGCTTCGGGACTAGCGGCCCCAATGAGCAGTTCTTC. Translated, it gives CASSFGTSGPNEQFF.

V and J are TRBV18 and TRBJ1-4, with a tentative D call TRBD1 (5 bases). V lost 3 bases and J 0 bases, leaving 11 bases between the germline ends. CDR1 and CDR2 from the germline V gene are KGHSH and LQKENI. The CDR3 loop spans 16 amino acids. The CDR3 reads CASSPGRASTNEKLFF. The CDR3 nucleotides are TGTGCCAGCTCACCGGGCAGGGCGTCAACTAATGAAAAACTGTTTTTT.

The J gene is TRBJ1-2, the V gene TRBV19; 10 bases are shared with TRBD1. CDR3 length: 17 residues. Trimming removed 7 bases from V and 4 bases from J; junction bases left unmatched: 15. Germline-derived CDR1 and CDR2 are LNHDA and SQIVND (reference sequence). As DNA, the CDR3 is TGTGCCAGTATCCCCGGGACAGGGGCCTCTTTAGGCTATGGCTACACCTTC. It specifies CASIPGTGASLGYGYTF.

V and J are TRBV10-2 and TRBJ2-1, with TRBD2 as a possible D gene (7 bases). CDR3 length: 14 residues. The V gene lost 3 bases and the J gene lost 8 bases, with 14 bases spanning the gap. CDR1 WSHSY and CDR2 SAAADI come from the germline V gene. The CDR3 sequence: CASSDSSGGHEQFF. Written as DNA, the CDR3 is TGCGCCAGCAGTGACTCTTCGGGGGGCCATGAGCAGTTCTTC.

CDR3 bases: TGTGCCAGCAGCCCACGACTAGCGGGGTTTGATACGCAGTATTTT. This translates into CASSPRLAGFDTQYF. The genes are TRBV9 and TRBJ2-3, with 11 nucleotides matching TRBD2. This CDR3 comprises 15 residues. V trimming: 4 bases; J trimming: 6 bases; junction bases outside the gene matches: 7. Germline-derived CDR1 and CDR2 are SGDLS and YYNGEE.

The chain uses TRBV5-1 and TRBJ1-6; tentatively, D is TRBD1 (6 bases). Germline V gene data show CDR1 as SGHRS and CDR2 as YFSETQ. V dropped 4 bases and J dropped 9 bases, with 17 bases sitting between them. This CDR3 region has 15 residues. The CDR3 protein is CASSAQGGALSPLHF. CDR3 DNA: TGCGCCAGCAGCGCACAGGGTGGGGCCCTTTCACCCCTCCACTTT.

In its sample, this clone was seen once. The rearrangement uses TRBV3-1 (or the pseudogene TRBV3-2) and TRBJ2-3, with D unclear. The CDR3 length is 15 residues. V shed 0 bases and J shed 1 base, with 8 bases lying between them. CDR1 is LGHDT and CDR2 is YNNKEL in the germline V gene (reference sequence). The CDR3 here is CASSQDPPGTDTQYF. DNA of the CDR3: TGTGCCAGCAGCCAAGACCCGCCAGGCACAGATACGCAGTATTTT.

This rearrangement joins TRBV7-2 to TRBJ1-5, with 8 bases matching TRBD1. Germline V gene sequence: CDR1 SGHTA, CDR2 FQGNSA. The V segment lost 1 base and the J segment 10 bases; nucleotides outside the gene matches: 3. The CDR3 contains 13 residues. The CDR3 sequence is CASSLVTGDPQHF. For the CDR3, the DNA is TGTGCCAGCAGCTTAGTGACAGGGGACCCCCAGCATTTT.

This chain joins TRBV5-1 and TRBJ2-1; TRBD1 agrees at 7 bases. The CDR3 runs to 15 residues. V trimming: 2 bases; J trimming: 3 bases; junction bases outside the gene matches: 5. Germline V lookup: CDR1 SGHRS, CDR2 YFSETQ. The CDR3 region is CASSFHGTDYNEQFF. The CDR3 DNA reads TGCGCCAGCAGCTTCCACGGGACAGACTACAATGAGCAGTTCTTC.

CDR3 amino acids: CASRGSTDTQYF. The CDR3 nucleotides read TGTGCCAGTCGGGGTAGCACAGATACGCAGTATTTT. The gene calls are TRBV11-3 and TRBJ2-3; D might be TRBD2 (5 bases). CDR3 length: 12 amino acids. CDR1 and CDR2 from the germline V gene are SGHNT and YENEEA. V was shortened by 9 bases and J by 0 bases, with 7 bases between the two germline ends.